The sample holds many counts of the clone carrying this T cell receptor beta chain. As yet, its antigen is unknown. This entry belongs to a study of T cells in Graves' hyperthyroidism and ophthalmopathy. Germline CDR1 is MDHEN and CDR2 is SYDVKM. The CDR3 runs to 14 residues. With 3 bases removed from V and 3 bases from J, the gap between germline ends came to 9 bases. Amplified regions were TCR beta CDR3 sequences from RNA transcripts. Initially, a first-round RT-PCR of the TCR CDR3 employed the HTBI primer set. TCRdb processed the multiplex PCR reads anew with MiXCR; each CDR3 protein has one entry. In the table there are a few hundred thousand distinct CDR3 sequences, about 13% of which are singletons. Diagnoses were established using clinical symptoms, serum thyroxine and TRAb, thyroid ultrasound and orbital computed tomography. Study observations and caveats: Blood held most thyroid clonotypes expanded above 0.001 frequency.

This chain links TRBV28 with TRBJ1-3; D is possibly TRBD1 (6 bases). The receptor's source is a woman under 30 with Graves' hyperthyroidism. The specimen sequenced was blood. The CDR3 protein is CASSFTGFGNTIYF. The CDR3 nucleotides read TGTGCCAGCAGTTTTACAGGGTTTGGAAACACCATATATTTT.